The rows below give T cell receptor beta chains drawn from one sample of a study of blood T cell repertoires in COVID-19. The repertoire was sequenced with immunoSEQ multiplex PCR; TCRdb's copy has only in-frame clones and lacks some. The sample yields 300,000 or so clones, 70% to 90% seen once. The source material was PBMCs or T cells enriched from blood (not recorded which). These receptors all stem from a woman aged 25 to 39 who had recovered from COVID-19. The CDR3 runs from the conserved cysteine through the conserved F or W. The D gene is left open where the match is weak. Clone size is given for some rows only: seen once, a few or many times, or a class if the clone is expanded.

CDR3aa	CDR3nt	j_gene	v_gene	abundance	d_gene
CASTRNVQDNSPLHF	TGTGCCAGCACCCGGAACGTCCAGGATAATTCACCCCTCCACTTT	TRBJ1-6	TRBV9	-	-
CAISGNQGIPFNYGYTF	TGTGCCATCAGTGGAAACCAGGGGATTCCGTTTAACTATGGCTACACCTTC	TRBJ1-2	TRBV10-3	-	-
CATSVGGSSTDTQYF	TGTGCCACCAGTGTAGGGGGTTCTAGCACAGATACGCAGTATTTT	TRBJ2-3	TRBV24-1	-	-
CAWSSPAGGAWETQYF	TGTGCCTGGAGTTCCCCAGCGGGGGGCGCGTGGGAGACCCAGTACTTC	TRBJ2-5	TRBV30	-	TRBD2
CASSLYRTDTQYF	TGTGCCAGCAGCTTATATCGCACAGATACGCAGTATTTT	TRBJ2-3	TRBV13	-	-
CASSRSGTSVNEQFF	TGTGCCAGTAGTCGATCCGGGACTAGCGTGAATGAGCAGTTCTTC	TRBJ2-1	TRBV19	-	TRBD2
CAWSQGLEQFF	TGTGCCTGGAGTCAGGGACTTGAGCAGTTCTTC	TRBJ2-1	TRBV30	-	-
CASSDRDEQYF	TGTGCCAGCAGTGACAGGGACGAGCAGTACTTC	TRBJ2-7	TRBV2	once	-
CAISEVRAYEQYF	TGTGCCATCAGTGAGGTCAGGGCCTACGAGCAGTACTTC	TRBJ2-7	TRBV10-3	once	-
CASSPRGGQGAPNEKLFF	TGTGCCAGCAGCCCCCGAGGCGGACAGGGGGCCCCTAATGAAAAACTGTTTTTT	TRBJ1-4	TRBV7-8	-	TRBD1
CASSRTGNYGYTF	TGTGCCAGCAGTCGAACAGGGAATTATGGCTACACCTTC	TRBJ1-2	TRBV12-3/TRBV12-4	-	-
CATSDRLRLRPYEQYF	TGTGCCACCAGTGATCGGCTGAGGCTGCGGCCCTACGAGCAGTACTTC	TRBJ2-7	TRBV24-1	-	-
CASSLGQGSNYGYTF	TGCGCCAGCAGCTTGGGGCAGGGAAGCAACTATGGCTACACCTTC	TRBJ1-2	TRBV5-1	-	-
CAKTTGGRYGYTF	TGTGCCAAAACGACAGGCGGGAGGTATGGCTACACCTTC	TRBJ1-2	TRBV6-4	-	-
CASSKSRGGTGELFF	TGTGCCAGTAGTAAATCTAGAGGCGGCACCGGGGAGCTGTTTTTT	TRBJ2-2	TRBV19	few	-
CAWSTGLGNEKLFF	TGTGCCTGGTCGACAGGGTTGGGGAATGAAAAACTGTTTTTT	TRBJ1-4	TRBV30	-	TRBD1
CASSRGYEQYF	TGCGCCAGCAGCCGAGGATACGAGCAGTACTTC	TRBJ2-7	TRBV5-1	few	-
CASSFSTGGISGELFF	TGTGCCAGCAGCTTTTCGACAGGGGGAATCTCCGGGGAGCTGTTTTTT	TRBJ2-2	TRBV7-9	-	TRBD1
CASTPDRGATYEQYF	TGTGCCAGCACCCCGGACAGGGGGGCGACCTACGAGCAGTACTTC	TRBJ2-7	TRBV6-5	-	TRBD1
CASSLMGGGYTF	TGTGCCAGCAGCTTAATGGGGGGTGGCTACACCTTC	TRBJ1-2	TRBV5-5	-	-
CASSLAGGLFGSSFF	TGTGCCAGCAGCTTAGCAGGGGGACTATTCGGCTCGTCTTTCTTT	TRBJ1-1	TRBV7-8	once	-
CAWSVVRGYEQYF	TGTGCCTGGAGTGTAGTCAGGGGTTACGAGCAGTACTTC	TRBJ2-7	TRBV30	-	-
CASSEGGLGLSYGYTF	TGTGCCAGCAGCGAGGGGGGTTTGGGACTAAGCTATGGCTACACCTTC	TRBJ1-2	TRBV9	-	-
CASSSGQGTYNEQFF	TGTGCCAGCAGCTCGGGACAGGGGACATACAATGAGCAGTTCTTC	TRBJ2-1	TRBV11-2	-	TRBD1
CASSRGGNQPQHF	TGTGCCAGCAGCCGGGGGGGGAATCAGCCCCAGCATTTT	TRBJ1-5	TRBV7-8	-	-
CASSWPKGAGNTIYF	TGTGCCAGTAGTTGGCCAAAGGGGGCTGGAAACACCATATATTTT	TRBJ1-3	TRBV19	-	-
CSASARRGNQPQHF	TGCAGTGCTAGTGCCCGCCGGGGCAATCAGCCCCAGCATTTT	TRBJ1-5	TRBV20-1	once	-
CASSLGGRGFDGYTF	TGTGCCAGCAGCTTAGGGGGCAGGGGGTTCGATGGCTACACCTTC	TRBJ1-2	TRBV7-6	-	TRBD1
CASSDRQQDTGELFF	TGTGCCAGCAGCGACCGACAGCAGGACACCGGGGAGCTGTTTTTT	TRBJ2-2	TRBV9	-	-
CATSERGDTQETQYF	TGTGCCACCAGTGAGCGGGGGGACACCCAAGAGACCCAGTACTTC	TRBJ2-5	TRBV24-1	-	TRBD2
CASSGTGGGGQPQHF	TGTGCCAGCAGTGGAACAGGGGGGGGCGGCCAGCCCCAGCATTTT	TRBJ1-5	TRBV25-1	-	TRBD1
CASTLGGGYTF	TGTGCCAGCACCCTCGGGGGGGGCTACACCTTC	TRBJ1-2	TRBV12-3/TRBV12-4	few	-
CSASLEGVNSPLHF	TGCAGTGCTAGTCTTGAAGGGGTTAATTCACCCCTCCACTTT	TRBJ1-6	TRBV20-1	few	-
CASSVAQGAGGYTF	TGTGCCAGCAGCGTAGCCCAGGGGGCAGGGGGCTACACCTTC	TRBJ1-2	TRBV9	-	TRBD1
CASSSGGVEAFF	TGCGCCAGCAGCTCGGGTGGTGTAGAAGCTTTCTTT	TRBJ1-1	TRBV5-1	-	-
CASSWTGGVGSNQPQHF	TGTGCCAGCAGCTGGACAGGGGGCGTTGGGAGCAATCAGCCCCAGCATTTT	TRBJ1-5	TRBV7-9	-	TRBD1
CASSAHPGTGSGANVLTF	TGTGCCAGCAGTGCCCACCCCGGGACAGGCTCTGGGGCCAACGTCCTGACTTTC	TRBJ2-6	TRBV6-4	-	TRBD1
CASSDRGAKETQYF	TGTGCCAGCAGTGACAGGGGGGCTAAGGAGACCCAGTACTTC	TRBJ2-5	TRBV6-2/TRBV6-3	-	TRBD1
CASSVATGEEKLFF	TGTGCCAGCAGCGTAGCAACAGGTGAAGAAAAACTGTTTTTT	TRBJ1-4	TRBV9	-	-
CAWTPKGAHTEAFF	TGTGCCTGGACCCCCAAGGGGGCACACACTGAAGCTTTCTTT	TRBJ1-1	TRBV30	-	TRBD1
CASRWTGGLYGYTF	TGTGCCAGTAGGTGGACAGGGGGACTCTATGGCTACACCTTC	TRBJ1-2	TRBV19	-	TRBD1
CASSVDSNSPLHF	TGTGCCAGCAGCGTGGACAGTAATTCACCCCTCCACTTT	TRBJ1-6	TRBV9	few	-